These T cell receptor beta chains were read from a single sample in a study of long-term antiretroviral therapy in people with HIV. Some clones are missing from TCRdb's copy, which holds only in-frame ones; the method was immunoSEQ multiplex PCR. The sample yields around 23,000 clones, 80% to 85% seen once. The sample was unsorted PBMCs, taken at the start of antiretroviral therapy, before treatment. The receptors originated from a woman under 30 with HIV. Both conserved end residues are trimmed from each CDR3. The order of the fields is V gene, J gene, CDR3 protein.

V: TRBV28; J: TRBJ1-2; CDR3: ASSFRGVGYT
V: TRBV7-2; J: TRBJ2-1; CDR3: ASSLGGRGNEQF
V: TRBV5-1; J: TRBJ2-6; CDR3: ASSLAPGSGANVLT
V: TRBV28; J: TRBJ2-7; CDR3: ASSLYRAYEQY
V: TRBV13; J: TRBJ1-1; CDR3: ASSLIGANTEAF
V: TRBV11-2; J: TRBJ2-7; CDR3: ASSYSGTHEQY
V: TRBV2; J: TRBJ1-2; CDR3: ASMILFRAGYT
V: TRBV28; J: TRBJ1-2; CDR3: ASSPRDRSYGYT
V: TRBV5-1; J: TRBJ1-2; CDR3: ASSFDRGFGGYT
V: TRBV6-6; J: TRBJ2-7; CDR3: ASSYPRTGHGYEQY
V: TRBV27; J: TRBJ2-7; CDR3: ASSFSAGGANEQY
V: TRBV6-5; J: TRBJ2-1; CDR3: ASSYSLTSAVEQF